This TCR beta chain originates from a study of CD8+CD57+ T cells in acquired aplastic anemia. For the study at large: DNA from sorted CD4+ and CD8+ cells averaged around 3 ug. Study-wide points: No significant difference in CD8+ Simpson's diversity was found between patients and controls. Overlap between patients and controls comprised twenty-nine CD8+ CDR3 sequences.

In the case of this clonotype: Its antigen is unknown. Germline is not matched at one junction end, which may reflect a read error.

The template used for profiling TCR beta VDJ and CDR3 was genomic DNA. Via MiXCR, TCRdb re-called the reads, giving one row per CDR3 protein. This sample has some 280,000 distinct CDR3 sequences; approximately 57% occur once, and the top ten carry roughly 8%. Germline values: CDR1 KGHDR, CDR2 SFDVKD. The CDR3 sequence is 14 residues long. Sequenced material: sorted CD4+, CD8+, or CD8+CD57+ T cells (not recorded which) from PBMCs. The chain uses TRBV24-1 and TRBJ2-5; D possibly corresponds to TRBD2 (6 bases). The sequence was obtained from a human donor with severe aplastic anemia or a healthy control (not recorded which). CDR3 DNA: TGTGCCACCAGTGTGGGGGGAAACCAAAAGACCCAGTACTTC. This encodes CATSVGGNQKTQYF.